This TCR beta chain was profiled in a study of shared clonotypes between healthy human individuals. Across the whole study: Each donor had three CD4 naive, three CD4 memory, two CD8 naive and one CD8 memory plate. Study conclusions and caveats: Non-shared clonotypes had lower generation probabilities than those shared by all four donors. The study generally estimated greater richness for naive than memory subsets.

With respect to this clone: Its antigen is unknown.

There are 14 residues in the CDR3. CDR1 is MNHNS and CDR2 is SASEGT in the germline V gene. With 4 bases clipped from V and 5 bases from J, the junction kept 5 bases outside the gene matches. Naive CD8 populations comprised CD45RO-negative cells positively selected for CCR7, excluding terminally differentiated effector memory CD45RA+ cells. Measured with immunoSEQ multiplex PCR; TCRdb has only the in-frame clones, and not every one. The table records around 2.1 million clones, around 93% of them present only once. The origin of this receptor is a man younger than 30 in good health. Some clones in this sample may be carry-over from other donors' samples. The chain has TRBV6-1 and TRBJ2-1; 7 bases align to TRBD2. The sample taken for sequencing was naive CD8+ T cells from PBMCs. The CDR3 coding sequence is TGTGCCAGCAGTGCTCCTAGCGGAGACAATGAGCAGTTCTTC. Protein sequence: CASSAPSGDNEQFF.